The clone carrying this T cell receptor beta chain has more than one count but fewer than ten. The antigen is not known. The CDR3 sequence is 15 residues long. The germline CDR1 and CDR2 sequences are LNHNV and YYDKDF (reference sequence). With 9 bases removed from V and 5 bases from J, the gap between germline ends came to 23 bases. Based on a CD8+CD4-CCR7+CD45RA+ profile, naive CD8 T cells were sorted. The data were obtained in a study of molecular identifiers for immune sequencing clone quantification. Study at large: Naive CD8 RNA (about 19,000 or 110,000 cells) was divided into five aliquots, with four sequenced.

One entry per CDR3 protein results from TCRdb running MiXCR on the PCR reads. The repertoire includes about 35,000 distinct CDR3 sequences, roughly 18% of them detected once, and less than 8.5% sits in the top ten. General observations from the study: In a background of around 1 million naive cells, spiked Jurkat TCR RNA from one cell was reportedly detectable. Beyond 20 RNA copies, clones held over 98% of effector molecules, compared with under 1% in naive cells.

The sequence was collected from a human donor in good health. Some libraries in this study had Jurkat cell RNA spiked in. Sequencing was carried out using naive CD8+ T cells from blood, with Jurkat cell RNA spiked in. This sample's subset: FACS-sorted CD8+CD4-CCR7+CD45RA+ naive T cells. This chain uses TRBV15 with TRBJ2-7; TRBD2 is a possible D gene (7 bases). The CDR3 protein is CATAPSRGAGHEQYF. CDR3 DNA: TGTGCCACGGCCCCCAGCCGGGGGGCGGGACACGAGCAGTACTTC.